Given below is one T cell receptor beta chain in context. Antigen: not known. The donors formed part of the roughly 120-subject validation cohort, distinct from the roughly 620-subject first cohort. The data stem from a study of cytomegalovirus exposure and HLA in healthy donors. Notes on the study in general: In vitro assays verified that three CMV-associated chains recognized CMV antigens specifically. Altogether, some 170 TCR beta chains were recorded as cytomegalovirus-associated. Accounts indicate the classifier identified cytomegalovirus status with strong specificity and sensitivity.

The CDR3 consists of 17 residues. The V segment lost 6 bases and the J segment 5 bases; nucleotides outside the gene matches: 18. Germline-derived CDR1 and CDR2 are SGHNT and YENEEA. Sequencing used immunoSEQ multiplex PCR; TCRdb keeps in-frame clones, though not all of them. This repertoire shows roughly 170,000 clones, approximately 84% found once; its top ten account for 2.8%. The V call is TRBV11-3, the J call TRBJ1-2, with 7 bases matching TRBD1. Sequencing input: PBMCs. This clonotype originated in a young woman in good health and CMV-seropositive. CDR3: CASRRGARGVNLYGYTF. For the CDR3, the DNA is TGTGCCAGCAGGCGGGGTGCCAGGGGGGTGAACCTTTATGGCTACACCTTC.